These 20 T cell receptor beta chains were sequenced from one sample in a study of blood T cells in healthy people across ages. Primed by a sample-barcoded 5' primer and a J-beta primer mix, a second PCR proceeded for 7 to 11 cycles. MiXCR, applied by TCRdb to the 5' RACE reads, yields one record per CDR3 protein. Among fewer than 950,000 distinct CDR3 sequences listed, roughly 50% were seen once. The specimen sequenced was blood. These receptors were collected from an elderly man in good health.

There are a few counts of this clonotype. The V call is TRBV3-1, the J call TRBJ2-7; D call uncertain. CDR3 length equals 14 residues. V was shortened by 1 base and J by 3 bases, with 10 bases between the two germline ends. Germline CDR1 is LGHDT and CDR2 is YNNKEL (reference sequence). The CDR3 sequence is CASSQGGNHYEQYF. The CDR3 DNA sequence: TGTGCCAGCAGCCAAGGCGGCAATCACTACGAGCAGTACTTC.

This clonotype showed up just a few times. The chain employs TRBV10-2 and TRBJ2-3; D not resolved. Germline CDR1 is WSHSY and CDR2 is SAAADI. CDR3 size: 14 residues. Between the trimmed V and J ends, which lost 9 bases and 4 bases, there was a span of 17 bases. CDR3 DNA: TGCGCCAGTCTCCACCGGGCCCACCCAGATACGCAGTATTTT. Translation gives CASLHRAHPDTQYF.

CDR3 residues: CASSPTRDASYEQYF. In DNA form, the CDR3 reads TGTGCCAGCAGCCCCACGAGGGACGCCTCCTACGAGCAGTACTTC. V usage is TRBV6-6 and J usage is TRBJ2-7; perhaps D is TRBD1 or TRBD2 (5 bases each). Deletions cut 6 bases from V and 0 bases from J, with 15 bases between. This CDR3 is 15 amino acids long. Germline V CDR1 and CDR2: MNHNY, SVGAGI (reference sequence).

This sequence joins TRBV11-2 and TRBJ2-5; the D call may be TRBD1 or TRBD2 (5 bases each). The CDR3 length is 11 residues. Germline CDR1 SGHAT, CDR2 FQNNGV. V lost 3 bases, J lost 11 bases, and 10 bases lay in between. This CDR3 reads CASSFSREQYF. The CDR3 DNA reads as TGTGCCAGCAGCTTTTCCAGGGAGCAGTACTTC.

The chain uses TRBV5-1 and TRBJ2-7; 8 nucleotides match TRBD1. Germline V gene lookup returns CDR1 SGHRS and CDR2 YFSETQ. The CDR3 totals 16 residues. The junction had 11 bases not matched to a gene; V was cut back by 6 bases and J by 0 bases. CDR3 sequence reads: CASNQDRDRFSYEQYF. As DNA, the CDR3 is TGCGCCAGCAACCAGGACAGGGACCGATTCTCCTACGAGCAGTACTTC.

In its sample, this clonotype was seen once. V and J are TRBV5-1 and TRBJ2-1; D call uncertain. Trimming removed 1 base at V and 5 bases at J, with 13 bases between. Germline CDR1 reads SGHRS; CDR2 reads YFSETQ. There are 15 residues in the CDR3. The DNA for the CDR3 is TGCGCCAGCAGCTTGCTTCCGGGCCGAAACAATGAGCAGTTCTTC. Encoded protein: CASSLLPGRNNEQFF.

This chain links TRBV6-5 with TRBJ2-2, with 7 bases that match TRBD2. This CDR3 spans 16 amino acids. Germline V gene sequence: CDR1 MNHEY, CDR2 SVGAGI. The V gene end was trimmed by 2 bases and the J gene end by 0 bases; junction bases not matched to a gene: 3. CDR3 nucleotide sequence: TGTGCCAGCAGTTACCCAGCGGGGCCGAACACCGGGGAGCTGTTTTTT. Translation: CASSYPAGPNTGELFF.

The chain carries TRBV5-5 and TRBJ2-7; D is possibly TRBD1 or TRBD2 (5 bases each). The CDR3 extends over 12 amino acids. With 0 bases removed from V and 6 bases from J, the gap between germline ends came to 7 bases. In germline, CDR1 is SGHKS, CDR2 YYEKEE (reference sequence). CDR3 nucleotides: TGTGCCAGCAGCTTGGGTGGGACCGAGCAGTACTTC. Residues: CASSLGGTEQYF. Based on the CDR3 plus reference TRBV5-5 and TRBJ2-7, the full variable domain is DAGVTQSPTHLIKTRGQQVTLRCSPISGHKSVSWYQQVLGQGPQFIFQYYEKEERGRGNFPDRFSARQFPNYSSELNVNALLLGDSALYLCASSLGGTEQYFGPGTRLTVT.

This clonotype was seen a handful of times. V gene TRBV20-1 combines with J gene TRBJ1-2; 7 bases match TRBD1. The junction had 13 bases not matched to a gene; V was cut back by 6 bases and J by 12 bases. Germline CDR1 and CDR2: DFQATT and SNEGSKA (reference sequence). The CDR3 is 12 residues long. The CDR3 coding sequence is TGCAGTGCGACAGGGCAGATTAGGTTCCACACCTTC. Encoded protein: CSATGQIRFHTF.

This chain uses TRBV7-9 with TRBJ2-7; a possible D gene is TRBD1 (6 bases). The germline V and J ends were trimmed by 5 bases and 4 bases, with 12 bases remaining between them. The V gene's germline CDR1 is SEHNR and CDR2 FQNEAQ (reference sequence). CDR3 length equals 13 residues. The CDR3 spells CASSTQGQYEQYF. In nucleotides, the CDR3 is TGTGCCAGCAGCACACAGGGTCAGTACGAGCAGTACTTC. Complete variable domain (other parts from reference TRBV7-9 and TRBJ2-7): DTGVSQNPRHKITKRGQNVTFRCDPISEHNRLYWYRQTLGQGPEFLTYFQNEAQLEKSRLLSDRFSAERPKGSFSTLEIQRTEQGDSAMYLCASSTQGQYEQYFGPGTRLTVT.

The CDR3 nucleotides read TGTGCCAGCAGTGCACCCCGGGACAGGGGGCCCTACGAGCAGTACTTC. This gives the protein CASSAPRDRGPYEQYF. The rearrangement joins TRBV6-1 to TRBJ2-7; TRBD1 matches 12 bases. Germline CDR1 reads MNHNS; CDR2 reads SASEGT. CDR3 length: 16 amino acids. V shed 4 bases, J shed 2 bases, and the junction held 6 bases outside the gene matches.

V usage is TRBV28 and J usage is TRBJ2-1, with D perhaps TRBD2 (5 bases). Trimming removed 6 bases from V and 7 bases from J, with 22 bases in between. This CDR3 comprises 16 residues. Germline V gene sequence: CDR1 MDHEN, CDR2 SYDVKM. The CDR3 is CASSPFGIGDENEQFF. The CDR3 region has the DNA TGTGCCAGCAGCCCGTTCGGAATCGGGGATGAGAATGAGCAGTTCTTC. Looking up the rest from reference TRBV28 and TRBJ2-1 gives the full variable domain: DVKVTQSSRYLVKRTGEKVFLECVQDMDHENMFWYRQDPGLGLRLIYFSYDVKMKEKGDIPEGYSVSREKKERFSLILESASTNQTSMYLCASSPFGIGDENEQFFGPGTRLTVL.

J is TRBJ1-2 and V is TRBV10-3; tentatively, D is TRBD1 (5 bases). This CDR3 is 12 amino acids long. V lost 10 bases and J 3 bases, leaving 12 bases between the germline ends. CDR1 is ENHRY, CDR2 SYGVKD, per germline. The CDR3 bases are TGTGCCAGCCGGGACGGGTACTATGGCTACACCTTC. Amino acids: CASRDGYYGYTF.

The genes are TRBV7-9 and TRBJ2-7; the D gene is possibly TRBD2 (6 bases). CDR3 size: 18 residues. Germline V gene data show CDR1 as SEHNR and CDR2 as FQNEAQ (reference sequence). With 4 bases removed from V and 2 bases from J, the gap between germline ends came to 24 bases. DNA of the CDR3: TGTGCCAGCAGCTCGCGGGACCCCCTCCGGACATCCGCCTACGAGCAGTACTTC. It codes for CASSSRDPLRTSAYEQYF.

The chain carries TRBV6-6 and TRBJ2-5; D remains ambiguous. V was trimmed by 5 bases and J by 11 bases, leaving 18 bases between them. This CDR3 has 13 amino acids. The V gene's germline CDR1 is MNHNY and CDR2 SVGAGI (reference sequence). CDR3 loop: CASSPRSHNEQYF. CDR3 DNA sequence: TGTGCCAGCAGTCCCAGGAGCCACAATGAGCAGTACTTC.

The chain combines TRBV9 with TRBJ2-7; the match to TRBD2 covers 16 bases. CDR3 length: 15 amino acids. V trimming: 2 bases; J trimming: 6 bases; junction bases outside the gene matches: 2. CDR1 is SGDLS, CDR2 YYNGEE, per germline. CDR3 DNA: TGTGCCAGCAGCGTGGGACTAGCGGGAGGGGTCGAGCAGTACTTC. Translated, it gives CASSVGLAGGVEQYF.

This clonotype has only a few counts. The gene calls are TRBV20-1 and TRBJ2-7, with TRBD2 identical over 12 bases. V trimming: 6 bases; J trimming: 6 bases; junction bases outside the gene matches: 9. Germline-derived CDR1 and CDR2 are DFQATT and SNEGSKA (reference sequence). The CDR3 totals 14 residues. The CDR3 loop is CSASRLAGVGEQYF. Written as DNA, the CDR3 is TGCAGTGCCAGTCGACTAGCGGGAGTCGGCGAGCAGTACTTC.

The gene calls are TRBV7-9 and TRBJ2-3; D might be TRBD1 or TRBD2, each matching 5 bases. With 0 bases removed from V and 3 bases from J, the gap between germline ends came to 16 bases. Germline V gene lookup returns CDR1 SEHNR and CDR2 FQNEAQ (reference sequence). This CDR3 is 17 amino acids long. The CDR3 sequence is CASSLATGQLGTDTQYF. Written as DNA, the CDR3 is TGTGCCAGCAGCTTAGCTACCGGACAACTAGGGACAGATACGCAGTATTTT.

This sequence joins TRBV7-8 and TRBJ1-5; D may be TRBD1 (5 bases). In germline, CDR1 is SGHVS, CDR2 FQNEAQ. This CDR3 contains 13 residues. V was shortened by 5 bases and J by 7 bases, with 12 bases between the two germline ends. The CDR3: CASSGGREQPQHF. Here the CDR3 DNA reads TGTGCCAGCAGCGGAGGCAGGGAGCAGCCCCAGCATTTT.

This clonotype was counted once. The genes are TRBV7-9 and TRBJ2-4, with D maybe TRBD1 (5 bases). Trimming stripped 4 bases from V and 13 bases from J, with 26 bases between. Germline-derived CDR1 and CDR2 are SEHNR and FQNEAQ (reference sequence). The CDR3 extends over 16 amino acids. CDR3 loop: CASSSDAGQGYNEQYF. The CDR3 coding sequence is TGTGCCAGCAGCTCTGACGCCGGGCAGGGTTACAATGAGCAGTACTTC.